These T cell receptor beta chains were read from a single sample in a study of beta chain features in type 1 diabetes. Clones were sequenced by immunoSEQ multiplex PCR, and TCRdb holds only the in-frame ones, with some missing. The sample records under 450,000 clones, approximately 15% being singletons. The sample taken for sequencing was naive CD4+ T cells from blood. These receptors were taken from a man aged 25-45 years in good health. Each CDR3 is given with its conserved first and last residue. D genes are given only for firm matches. Clone size appears in some rows only: once, few, many, or a class for an expanded clone.

D gene	V gene	J gene	clone size	CDR3 protein	CDR3 DNA
TRBD2	TRBV29-1	TRBJ2-3	.	CSVEGTSQRRDTQYF	TGCAGCGTGGAAGGGACTAGCCAACGCCGGGATACGCAGTATTTT
.	TRBV29-1	TRBJ2-2	few	CSVGTANTGELFF	TGCAGCGTTGGGACGGCGAACACCGGGGAGCTGTTTTTT
.	TRBV21-1	TRBJ2-3	few	CASSKISEVRGTDTQYF	TGTGCCAGCAGCAAGATCAGTGAAGTTCGGGGCACAGATACGCAGTATTTT
TRBD1	TRBV7-2	TRBJ2-3	.	CASSRDRGPDTQYF	TGTGCCAGCAGTCGGGACAGGGGGCCAGATACGCAGTATTTT
TRBD2	TRBV5-1	TRBJ2-5	.	CASSLVLAGERETQYF	TGCGCCAGCAGCTTGGTGTTAGCGGGCGAACGGGAGACCCAGTACTTC
.	TRBV29-1	TRBJ2-6	.	CSAGSKFSGANVLTF	TGCAGCGCCGGGTCCAAATTCTCTGGGGCCAACGTCCTGACTTTC
.	TRBV30	TRBJ2-3	.	CATQWGPSSTDTQYF	TGTGCCACCCAATGGGGACCTTCTAGCACAGATACGCAGTATTTT
TRBD2	TRBV5-6	TRBJ2-3	.	CASSSGTSGPEGPDTQYF	TGTGCCAGCAGCTCCGGGACTAGCGGACCCGAAGGCCCAGATACGCAGTATTTT
.	TRBV5-4	TRBJ2-1	few	CASSLVVGTGRDNEQFF	TGTGCCAGCAGCTTGGTGGTAGGTACAGGGAGAGACAATGAGCAGTTCTTC
TRBD1	TRBV19	TRBJ1-2	.	CASRARTGSNYGYTF	TGTGCCAGTAGAGCCAGGACAGGGTCCAACTATGGCTACACCTTC
.	TRBV28	TRBJ2-1	.	CASSHRSGLEFDEQFF	TGTGCCAGCAGCCACAGGTCCGGTCTAGAGTTCGATGAGCAGTTCTTC
TRBD1	TRBV18	TRBJ1-5	.	CASSPGTGNQPQHF	TGTGCCAGCTCACCTGGGACAGGAAATCAGCCCCAGCATTTT
.	TRBV7-7	TRBJ2-3	few	CASSLGASTDTQYF	TGTGCTAGCAGCTTAGGTGCTAGCACAGATACGCAGTATTTT
TRBD2	TRBV4-3	TRBJ2-1	few	CASSQERGGTSGRRREQFF	TGCGCCAGCAGCCAAGAAAGGGGTGGGACTAGCGGGAGAAGACGTGAGCAGTTCTTC
.	TRBV10-3	TRBJ1-6	.	CAISYTEDSSPLHF	TGTGCCATCAGCTACACCGAAGACAGCTCACCCCTCCACTTT
TRBD1	TRBV18	TRBJ1-1	few	CASSPSEGGLGTEAFF	TGTGCCAGCTCACCATCAGAAGGGGGCTTGGGCACTGAAGCTTTCTTT
.	TRBV7-2	TRBJ1-2	few	CASSNHEVYGYTF	TGTGCCAGCAGCAACCATGAGGTCTATGGCTACACCTTC
.	TRBV10-3	TRBJ2-1	.	CAISARVASHEQFF	TGTGCCATCAGTGCCCGGGTAGCTAGCCATGAGCAGTTCTTC
.	TRBV7-9	TRBJ2-7	.	CASTPTGPSYEQYF	TGTGCCAGCACCCCGACTGGCCCCTCCTACGAGCAGTACTTC
.	TRBV6-5	TRBJ1-1	.	CAIQTELNTEAFF	TGTGCCATCCAAACAGAGCTGAACACTGAAGCTTTCTTT
.	TRBV6-6	TRBJ2-5	.	CASSYVEETQYF	TGTGCCAGCAGTTATGTGGAGGAGACCCAGTACTTC
.	TRBV20-1	TRBJ2-1	few	CSARAWNEQFF	TGCAGTGCTAGAGCATGGAATGAGCAGTTCTTC
.	TRBV4-2	TRBJ2-5	few	CASSQEALRGETQYF	TGTGCCAGCAGCCAAGAAGCCCTTCGTGGAGAGACCCAGTACTTC
.	TRBV18	TRBJ1-5	.	CASSPSGEGQPQHF	TGTGCCAGCTCACCATCGGGAGAAGGACAGCCCCAGCATTTT
.	TRBV7-8	TRBJ1-5	.	CASSFGGAHQPQHF	TGTGCCAGCAGCTTCGGGGGGGCTCATCAGCCCCAGCATTTT
TRBD1	TRBV7-2	TRBJ2-3	few	CASTYRGRRSLQYF	TGTGCCAGCACCTACAGGGGGCGCCGGTCGTTGCAGTATTTT
.	TRBV28	TRBJ2-5	few	CASSLGNGKTQYF	TGTGCCAGCAGTTTGGGAAACGGAAAGACCCAGTACTTC
.	TRBV10-3	TRBJ2-2	.	CASSATGSIAGELFF	TGTGCCAGCAGTGCCACAGGGTCGATCGCCGGGGAGCTGTTTTTT
.	TRBV9	TRBJ2-1	few	CASSVTSSGDNEQFF	TGTGCCAGCAGCGTAACCTCCTCTGGTGACAATGAGCAGTTCTTC
.	TRBV5-6	TRBJ2-3	.	CASSSPLGATDTQYF	TGTGCCAGCAGCTCCCCGCTGGGGGCTACAGATACGCAGTATTTT
TRBD1	TRBV12-5	TRBJ2-6	few	CASGAGTGLSGANVLTF	TGTGCTAGTGGGGCCGGGACAGGGCTCTCTGGGGCCAACGTCCTGACTTTC
.	TRBV5-4	TRBJ1-2	few	CASSRGQPGYGYTF	TGTGCCAGCAGCCGGGGACAACCGGGCTATGGCTACACCTTC
.	TRBV30	TRBJ1-1	few	CAWSKTAEAFF	TGTGCCTGGAGTAAAACAGCCGAAGCTTTCTTT
TRBD1	TRBV15	TRBJ2-1	few	CATSSGQGMFF	TGTGCCACCAGCAGCGGACAGGGGATGTTCTTC
TRBD1	TRBV5-4	TRBJ2-1	few	CASSLVQWTGRDEQFF	TGTGCCAGCAGCTTGGTTCAGTGGACAGGGCGGGATGAGCAGTTCTTC
.	TRBV30	TRBJ1-5	.	CAWSARGITQPQHF	TGTGCCTGGAGTGCGCGTGGAATTACTCAGCCCCAGCATTTT
TRBD1	TRBV7-2	TRBJ1-5	few	CASSLSAGGQPQHF	TGTGCCAGCAGCTTATCGGCAGGGGGTCAGCCCCAGCATTTT
.	TRBV15	TRBJ2-2	.	CATSRVAGSNTGELFF	TGTGCCACCAGCAGAGTGGCGGGATCGAACACCGGGGAGCTGTTTTTT
.	TRBV4-1	TRBJ1-2	.	CASSQDGRFSNYGYTF	TGCGCCAGCAGCCAAGACGGCAGATTCTCTAACTATGGCTACACCTTC
.	TRBV7-9	TRBJ1-1	few	CASSLAEVNTEAFF	TGTGCCAGCAGCTTAGCTGAGGTGAACACTGAAGCTTTCTTT
.	TRBV7-9	TRBJ2-3	few	CASSLGARRDTQYF	TGTGCCAGCAGCTTAGGGGCGCGTCGAGATACGCAGTATTTT
.	TRBV6-5	TRBJ1-6	few	CASSYRSSDSNSPLHF	TGTGCCAGCAGTTACCGGTCATCGGACAGTAATTCACCCCTCCACTTT
TRBD2	TRBV7-6	TRBJ2-3	few	CASSPTSVGDTQYF	TGTGCCAGCAGCCCGACTAGCGTTGGGGATACGCAGTATTTT
.	TRBV25-1	TRBJ2-3	.	CASSEWARDTQYF	TGTGCCAGCAGTGAATGGGCGAGGGATACGCAGTATTTT
.	TRBV7-2	TRBJ2-4	few	CASSLAVGSQNIQYF	TGTGCCAGCAGCTTAGCGGTGGGGAGCCAAAACATTCAGTACTTC
.	TRBV5-1	TRBJ2-2	.	CASSLSTGELFF	TGCGCCAGCAGCTTATCAACCGGGGAGCTGTTTTTT